These 28 T cell receptor beta chains were all obtained from the same sample, sequenced in a study of T cells in Graves' hyperthyroidism and ophthalmopathy. Researchers amplified the TCR beta CDR3 regions from RNA transcripts. Carried out on the TCR CDR3, a first-round RT-PCR used the HTBI primer set. TCRdb re-called the multiplex PCR reads with MiXCR, one entry per CDR3 protein. The repertoire holds hundreds of thousands of distinct CDR3 sequences, with roughly 16% as singletons. Sequencing was done on a sample of blood. The receptors were sampled from a woman between 40 and 50 years old with Graves' ophthalmopathy.

The table lists this clonotype with many counts. The CDR3 loop is CASSSLRTGGGELFF. In DNA, the CDR3 is TGTGCCAGCAGTTCCCTTAGGACAGGAGGCGGGGAGCTGTTTTTT. The rearrangement uses TRBV6-1 and TRBJ2-2, with 7 bases fitting TRBD1. Germline V gene lookup returns CDR1 MNHNS and CDR2 SASEGT. V gave up 5 bases and J gave up 7 bases; unmatched junction bases: 10. CDR3 length: 15 residues.

With respect to this clonotype: The junction departs from germline at one end; a sequencing error may be responsible. The rearrangement links TRBV11-2 to TRBJ2-7; weak D call: TRBD1 (5 bases). The CDR3 length is 14 residues. Germline V gene sequence: CDR1 SGHAT, CDR2 FQNNGV. This CDR3 reads CAGSLVDSSYEQYF. DNA of the CDR3: TGTGCCGGCAGCTTAGTAGACAGCTCCTACGAGCAGTACTTC.

As to this clonotype: This may come from a read error, since a much larger clone is one base off. V is TRBV30 and J is TRBJ1-6; 7 bases fit TRBD1. The CDR3 has 12 amino acids. V shed 8 bases and J 7 bases; nucleotides not matched to a gene: 5. Germline V gene sequence: CDR1 GTSNPN, CDR2 SVGIG (reference sequence). This chain's CDR3 is CAGWDSNSPLHF. For the CDR3, the DNA is TGTGCCGGCTGGGACAGCAATTCACCCCTCCACTTT.

As to this clonotype: The CDR3 does not close with the conserved phenylalanine or tryptophan, likely indicating a read error. The chain joins TRBV15 to TRBJ1-1; D not resolved. Deletions cut 2 bases from V and 4 bases from J, with 14 bases between. CDR3 length: 15 amino acids. CDR1 is LNHNV, CDR2 YYDKDF, per germline (reference sequence). CDR3 sequence (DNA): TGTGCCACCAGCAGAACCGACGGCGGTGGCACTGAAGCTTTCGTT. Encoded protein: CATSRTDGGGTEAFV.

At least ten counts were recorded for this clonotype. V and J are TRBV20-1 and TRBJ1-5; D possibly corresponds to TRBD1 (6 bases). V lost 0 bases and J lost 5, with 8 bases in between. Germline V lookup: CDR1 DFQATT, CDR2 SNEGSKA (reference sequence). This CDR3 comprises 13 residues. CDR3 sequence reads: CSARDHRDQPQHF. For the CDR3, the DNA is TGCAGTGCTAGAGATCACAGGGATCAGCCCCAGCATTTT.

This clonotype was seen many times. The chain joins TRBV2 to TRBJ2-5; D gene unclear. Trimming stripped 7 bases from V and 5 bases from J, with 20 bases between. The length of the CDR3 is 15 residues. In germline, CDR1 is SNHLY, CDR2 FYNNEI. The CDR3 coding sequence is TGTGCCAGCAAACATAAGACCATTTTAGGGGAGACCCAGTACTTC. Its protein is CASKHKTILGETQYF.

The chain uses TRBV11-2 and TRBJ2-4; perhaps TRBD2 as D (5 bases). Germline V gene lookup returns CDR1 SGHAT and CDR2 FQNNGV. The CDR3 spans 16 residues. V lost 2 bases and J lost 8, with 19 bases in between. Here the CDR3 reads CASSLSPRGFGDIQYF. CDR3 bases: TGTGCCAGCAGCTTATCCCCCCGGGGATTTGGTGACATTCAGTACTTC.

There are many counts of this clonotype. The chain links TRBV28 to TRBJ2-7; D might be TRBD1 or TRBD2, each matching 5 bases. CDR1 is MDHEN and CDR2 is SYDVKM in the germline V gene. The CDR3 totals 14 residues. Trimming removed 5 bases at V and 6 bases at J, with 17 bases between. This CDR3 is CASSHRDRRREQYF. DNA of the CDR3: TGTGCCAGCAGTCACCGGGACCGACGACGCGAGCAGTACTTC.

This clonotype occurred a few times. This chain joins TRBV12-3 or TRBV12-4 and TRBJ2-5; D may match TRBD1 or TRBD2 (5 bases each). The CDR3 totals 13 residues. Trimming removed 6 bases from V and 7 bases from J, with 15 bases in between. CDR3 in DNA: TGTGCCAGCAGGACCCGGGGCGTGGGGACCCAGTACTTC. It codes for CASRTRGVGTQYF.

This clonotype was observed a handful of times. The chain couples TRBV7-3 to TRBJ2-7; TRBD1 matches at 10 bases. Germline lookup yields CDR1 SGHTA and CDR2 FQGTGA. The ends lost 3 bases at V and 2 bases at J; junction bases unmatched: 7. This CDR3 has 16 amino acids. CDR3 bases: TGTGCCAGCAGCTTGACAGGGGGCGAAGGAGCCTACGAGCAGTACTTC. It codes for CASSLTGGEGAYEQYF.

The CDR3, as DNA: TGCAGTGCCAAACGGGGGGCAGACCACACTGAAGCTTTCTTT. Protein product: CSAKRGADHTEAFF. J is TRBJ1-1 and V is TRBV20-1; TRBD1 might be the D (6 bases). The CDR3 is made up of 14 amino acids. Germline-derived CDR1 and CDR2 are DFQATT and SNEGSKA (reference sequence). V lost 6 bases and J 3 bases, leaving 17 bases between the germline ends.

This clonotype was recorded at least ten times. The chain joins TRBV11-2 to TRBJ1-2; D uncertain. This CDR3 has 13 amino acids. The germline V gene has CDR1 SGHAT and CDR2 FQNNGV. V was cut by 4 bases and J by 8 bases, with 14 bases left in between. The CDR3 here is CASSSMAGMGYTF. The CDR3 coding sequence is TGTGCCAGCAGCTCTATGGCGGGGATGGGCTACACCTTC.

The rearrangement uses TRBV29-1 and TRBJ2-7; D could derive from TRBD1 or TRBD2 (5 bases each). Trimming stripped 5 bases from V and 2 bases from J, with 10 bases between. This CDR3 spans 12 amino acids. Looked up from germline, CDR1 is SQVTM and CDR2 is ANQGSEA. Here the CDR3 DNA reads TGCAGCGTTCAAGGGGACGCCTACGAGCAGTACTTC. It codes for CSVQGDAYEQYF.

In its sample, this clonotype was seen a few times. This chain uses TRBV2 with TRBJ1-3; possible D gene TRBD1, 6 bases. Germline CDR1 SNHLY, CDR2 FYNNEI. CDR3 length equals 14 residues. The V gene lost 6 bases and the J gene lost 4 bases, with 13 bases spanning the gap. DNA for the CDR3: TGTGCCAGCAGCGCCGGGACAACCGGAAACACCATATATTTT. Protein sequence: CASSAGTTGNTIYF.

This clonotype has just one count. The chain uses TRBV12-3 or TRBV12-4 and TRBJ2-2; 7 bases line up with TRBD1. V lost 4 bases and J lost 1; bases outside the gene matches: 6. CDR3 size: 16 residues. The CDR3 DNA follows: TGTGCCAGCAGTTCCTACAGGGGTGGGAACACCGGGGAGCTGTTTTTT. Its translation is CASSSYRGGNTGELFF.

A few counts support this clonotype. This chain joins TRBV5-1 and TRBJ1-2, with D perhaps matching TRBD1 (5 bases). Germline lookup yields CDR1 SGHRS and CDR2 YFSETQ. The CDR3 spans 15 residues. V lost 4 bases to trimming and J lost 2 bases, with 15 bases between them. The CDR3 loop reads CASSITGTPNYGYTF. The CDR3 bases are TGCGCCAGCAGCATCACCGGGACGCCGAACTATGGCTACACCTTC.

This clonotype was observed a handful of times. The rearrangement joins TRBV28 to TRBJ1-1; D not resolved. The length of the CDR3 is 17 residues. The V gene lost 2 bases and the J gene lost 0 bases, with 16 bases spanning the gap. Germline assignment: CDR1 MDHEN and CDR2 SYDVKM. The DNA of the CDR3 is TGTGCCAGCAGTTTAGTCCAGATTATAGGTATGAACACTGAAGCTTTCTTT. It translates to CASSLVQIIGMNTEAFF.

This clonotype showed up many times. J is TRBJ2-7 and V is TRBV6-1; possibly TRBD1 or TRBD2 for D (5 bases each). V lost 5 bases and J lost 0, with 14 bases in between. CDR1 is MNHNS and CDR2 is SASEGT in the germline V gene. This CDR3 spans 15 amino acids. This chain's CDR3 is CASSRSGTVSYEQYF. The CDR3 bases are TGTGCCAGCAGTAGATCCGGGACGGTCTCCTACGAGCAGTACTTC.

This clonotype was found many times. The J gene is TRBJ2-5, the V gene TRBV11-2, with 7 positions matching TRBD2. Germline CDR1 is SGHAT and CDR2 is FQNNGV. Trimming cost V 3 bases and J 5 bases; bases outside gene matches: 3. The CDR3 covers 13 residues. CDR3 coding DNA: TGTGCCAGCAGCTTTGGGCGGGGGGAGACCCAGTACTTC. It encodes CASSFGRGETQYF.

The rearrangement joins TRBV5-6 to TRBJ1-1; D might be TRBD1 (5 bases). Looked up from germline, CDR1 is SGHDT and CDR2 is YYEEEE. Trimming took 7 bases from V and 3 from J, leaving 13 bases between them. This CDR3 is built from 13 residues. The CDR3 sequence: CASHRGADTEAFF. In DNA form, the CDR3 reads TGTGCCAGCCATAGGGGAGCCGACACTGAAGCTTTCTTT.

This clonotype was picked up many times. This chain uses TRBV20-1 with TRBJ2-5, with a possible D match to TRBD1 (6 bases). The CDR3 sequence is 13 residues long. Trimming cost V 2 bases and J 5 bases, with 12 bases left between them. Germline CDR1 reads DFQATT; CDR2 reads SNEGSKA (reference sequence). CDR3 sequence: CSARNQGIETQYF. The CDR3 nucleotides read TGCAGTGCTAGAAACCAGGGGATCGAGACCCAGTACTTC.

This clonotype was detected ten times or more. The V call is TRBV6-1, the J call TRBJ2-1, with 12 positions matching TRBD2. Losses at the gene ends were 5 bases for V and 7 bases for J; bases not matched to a gene: 6. From germline, CDR1 is MNHNS and CDR2 SASEGT. The CDR3 contains 15 residues. CDR3 residues: CASSQRLAGVNEQFF. Written as DNA, the CDR3 is TGTGCCAGCAGTCAAAGACTAGCGGGAGTTAATGAGCAGTTCTTC.

The chain carries TRBV5-1 and TRBJ2-4; TRBD1 matches at 8 bases. The junction had 7 bases not matched to a gene; V was cut back by 5 bases and J by 9 bases. The CDR3 covers 13 residues. Germline V gene data show CDR1 as SGHRS and CDR2 as YFSETQ. The DNA of the CDR3 is TGCGCCAGCAGTTCCACAGGGGGGACCATTCAGTACTTC. Translating gives CASSSTGGTIQYF.

The V gene is TRBV28, the J gene TRBJ2-2; D possibly corresponds to TRBD2 (6 bases). The germline gives CDR1 MDHEN, CDR2 SYDVKM. The germline V and J ends were trimmed by 5 bases and 2 bases, with 18 bases remaining between them. This CDR3 is 17 amino acids long. CDR3 sequence reads: CASSRRGKGTNTGELFF. The CDR3 DNA sequence: TGTGCCAGCAGTCGTAGAGGGAAAGGGACTAACACCGGGGAGCTGTTTTTT.

This clonotype was recorded many times. The chain employs TRBV5-1 and TRBJ2-3; 9 positions match TRBD2. Losses at the gene ends were 2 bases for V and 4 bases for J; bases not matched to a gene: 8. The CDR3 runs 16 residues. CDR1 and CDR2 (germline): SGHRS, YFSETQ. The CDR3 DNA sequence: TGCGCCAGCAGCTTCCCGGCGGGAGGGTCAGCAGATACGCAGTATTTT. This encodes CASSFPAGGSADTQYF.

As concerns this clonotype: A clone one base away is much larger, so this may be a read error. The chain recombines TRBV2 with TRBJ2-3; 10 bases fit TRBD2. The V gene's germline CDR1 is SNHLY and CDR2 FYNNEI. This CDR3 is 16 amino acids long. The CDR3 nucleotides read TGTGCCAGCAGTCCCCAGGGGACTAGCGCGACAGGTACGCAGTATTTT. This sequence encodes CASSPQGTSATGTQYF.

The table lists this clonotype with a few counts. V gene TRBV29-1 combines with J gene TRBJ2-7, with D uncertain. V lost 5 bases, J lost 5 bases, and 16 bases lay in between. The CDR3 spans 13 residues. CDR1 is SQVTM and CDR2 is ANQGSEA in the germline V gene. The CDR3 DNA reads as TGCAGCGTTACCGGACCGGCTCCCCACGAGCAGTACTTC. Residues: CSVTGPAPHEQYF.

This clonotype has only a few counts. The chain has TRBV18 and TRBJ1-1; 10 bases line up with TRBD1. The CDR3 sequence is 16 residues long. Germline CDR1 is KGHSH and CDR2 is LQKENI. The J segment lost 4 bases and the V segment lost 3 bases, leaving 8 bases of the junction unmatched. The CDR3 sequence is CASSPRPGQGFTEAFF. The CDR3 DNA follows: TGTGCCAGCTCACCGAGGCCGGGACAGGGGTTCACTGAAGCTTTCTTT.